The sequence of this TCR beta chain was determined in a study of cytomegalovirus exposure and HLA in healthy donors (dated by TCRdb to 2016 to 2017). With regard to the full study: According to a later analysis, one platform produced both the 100 to 150 validation repertoires and the roughly 660 repertoires of the first cohort. The study aimed to test whether cataloging public T cell receptors could reveal signatures of past pathogen exposure. Besides the first cohort of approximately 670 subjects, a separate validation cohort made up of roughly 120 different subjects was used. High-throughput TCR immunosequencing, statistical association of individual TCRs with disease status, and machine learning were combined to predict cytomegalovirus infection status.

The donors were included in the validation cohort of some 120 subjects, a group kept apart from the approximately 650-subject first cohort. Results the study describes overall, beyond this receptor: Across donors, most TCR sequences were observed very rarely, whereas some public TCRs were present in many individuals. According to the authors, the approach could potentially be generalized to other disease states and immunological phenotypes. The study gave a list of 150 to 200 TCR beta chains associated with cytomegalovirus. In vitro tests confirmed that a few of the cytomegalovirus-associated TCR beta chains recognize cytomegalovirus antigens. The classifier was reported to diagnose cytomegalovirus status with high specificity and sensitivity in both the original and validation cohorts. All 120 or so repertoires were used to score co-occurrence in the validation cohort in a later analysis, because that analysis had no HLA typing for the cohort. Of the cluster scores, 94% were above 0 in a later analysis, which found that TCRs clustered in the first cohort also tended to co-occur in the 120 validation repertoires.

This clone was observed a few times. Its antigen has not been determined. No per-base quality is available; no much larger clone lies one base away. Taken from cysteine to phenylalanine, the CDR3 has 15 residues. Only CDR3 DNA is held: 45 bases, read in frame from base 1. CDR1 and CDR2 are read off the germline V gene as SGHRS and YFSETQ. Trimmed from V: 3 bases; trimmed from J: 7 bases; junction bases lacking a gene match: 6. The library came from the immunoSEQ multiplex PCR assay. Turning to the authors' computational methods: A statistical classification framework was built for diagnosing cytomegalovirus status from the catalog of TCR beta chain sequences. The source is immuneACCESS, and TCRdb retained only in-frame sequences with V and J called. Part of the clones is not carried over; for the studies checked, unresolved V genes explain less than half of this, and the remainder is unexplained. The V and J calls and clone size are taken from that table; D and trimming were inferred from the DNA. This sample holds around 120,000 clones; roughly 88% were observed only once. Together, the top ten hold less than 2% of the sample.

The sequence was collected from a man between 18 and 35 years old in good health and CMV-seronegative. The chain is assembled from TRBV5-1 and TRBJ1-6, and 8 bases in between align with TRBD1. Specimen: PBMCs. The CDR3 protein sequence reads: CASSWTGTLNSPLHF. The bases read TGCGCCAGCAGCTGGACAGGGACATTGAATTCACCCCTCCACTTT.